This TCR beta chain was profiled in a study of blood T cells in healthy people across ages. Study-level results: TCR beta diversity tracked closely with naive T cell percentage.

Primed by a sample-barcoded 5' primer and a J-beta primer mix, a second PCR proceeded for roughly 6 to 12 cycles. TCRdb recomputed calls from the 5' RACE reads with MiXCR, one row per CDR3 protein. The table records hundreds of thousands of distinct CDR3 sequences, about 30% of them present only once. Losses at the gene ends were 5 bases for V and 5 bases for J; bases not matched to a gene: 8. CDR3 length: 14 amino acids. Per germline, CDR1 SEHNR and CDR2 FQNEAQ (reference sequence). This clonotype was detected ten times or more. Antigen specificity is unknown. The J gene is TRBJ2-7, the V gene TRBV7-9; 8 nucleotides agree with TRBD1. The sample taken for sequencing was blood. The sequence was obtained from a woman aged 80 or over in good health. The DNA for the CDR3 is TGTGCCAGCAGCCCCAGGACAGGGATCAACGAGCAGTACTTC. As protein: CASSPRTGINEQYF.